The T cell receptor (beta chain) under discussion was sequenced for a study of cytomegalovirus exposure and HLA in healthy donors (dated by TCRdb to about 2017). Study-wide context: According to an earlier analysis of a few hundred of the donors, about 190 million T cells yielded roughly 110 million unique TCR beta sequences and less than 300 Gb of sequence data. Roughly 300 gigabases of sequencing data and 70 million to 95 million unique TCR sequences made up an early release that covered nearly 650 HLA-typed donors. Of the roughly 400 genotyped donors, 81% fell in the genetic ancestry cluster associated with self-reported Caucasian donors. The study aimed to test whether signatures of past pathogen exposure could be identified by cataloging public T cell receptors. The study used immunosequencing to profile the T cell repertoires of under 700 subjects and linked those repertoires to cytomegalovirus serostatus. Along with the roughly 670-subject first cohort, a separate validation cohort of around 120 different subjects was used. To predict cytomegalovirus infection status, the study combined high-throughput TCR immunosequencing, statistical association of individual TCRs with disease status, and machine learning. A later analysis re-examined previously published TCR beta repertoires from about 670 donors and added high-resolution HLA genotyping to investigate patterns of TCR occurrence. Rather than drawing on any new phenotypic data, the later analysis identified candidate immune exposures from TCR beta sequences and the way those sequences occurred across donors. To decide whether each TCR beta V gene segment behaved as functional or pseudogenic, an earlier analysis of some 600 of the donors relied on high-throughput TCR beta sequencing. Donor age, sex, ethnicity and CMV serostatus were compiled alongside the repertoire data. A later genetic analysis used genome-wide SNP genotypes for about 55% of the 666 donors, treating that subset as a discovery cohort. Every discovery cohort repertoire had been produced on one sequencing platform. HLA typing included class I and class II loci at four-digit resolution. Typing coverage differed by locus: A, B, C, DRB1 and DQB1 were typed in roughly 620-630 donors, DQA1 in about 550, DPA1 in some 600, and DPB1 in roughly 470. Roughly 5 DR-DQ haplotypes were treated as single units for association and clustering because of strong linkage in the cohort. Among some 400 genotyped donors of the cohort, an average of approximately 200,000 unique TCR beta nucleotide sequences was sequenced per donor, of which about 19% were non-productive.

Germline trimming amounts to 0 bases on V and 3 bases on J, with 5 as the count of junction bases outside the gene matches. CDR1 SGDLS and CDR2 YYNGEE were looked up in the germline V gene. Including the terminal cysteine and phenylalanine, the CDR3 comprises 16 residues. Just the 48-base CDR3 DNA is kept, in frame starting at base 1. In total, about 650 healthy bone marrow donors made up the cohort. At the time of sampling, every cohort member was nominally healthy, though immune exposures that went unrecorded were likely present. The donor was CMV seronegative and belonged to the group of 352 seronegative cohort members. A peripheral blood sample was collected from each donor, and TCR beta sequencing was performed on peripheral blood mononuclear cells. The Qiagen DNeasy Blood Extraction Kit was used to extract genomic DNA from the blood cell samples. General study outcomes and caveats: A total of fewer than 200 TCR beta chains were listed by the study as associated with cytomegalovirus. Broadly in line with IMGT annotations, most TCR beta V segments showed up in productive rearrangements about 90% or about 30% of the time in an earlier analysis of some 590 of the donors. Assigning TCR associations to individual alleles was difficult when HLA alleles, especially DR and DQ, strongly co-occurred. According to a later analysis, parvovirus B19, influenza, CMV and Epstein-Barr virus appeared linked to several top co-occurrence clusters. It was suggested by the authors that the approach could potentially be generalized to other disease states and immunological phenotypes. Three of the identified cytomegalovirus-associated TCR beta chains were confirmed in vitro to be specific for cytomegalovirus antigens. For the cohort, immune exposure information was limited to CMV serostatus. According to a later analysis, TCR association rates differed among HLA loci, with DRB1 alleles showing the most associated TCRs and HLA-C alleles showing the fewest. HLA typing was unavailable for some donors at each locus, so association tests used only the typed subset. Most TCR sequences were observed very rarely across donors, whereas some public TCRs were present in many individuals. In both the original and validation cohorts, the classifier was reported to diagnose cytomegalovirus status with high specificity and sensitivity. Compared with equally common non-associated chains, HLA-associated TCR beta chains in a later analysis were more clonally expanded and had lower generation probabilities. V-gene and J-gene trimming of TCR beta chains was associated with a missense DCLRE1C variant in a later genetic analysis, and the association was replicated in an independent cohort. The cohort was sequenced for TCR beta chains only, and without alpha or paired-chain data the features that could be detected were limited. In a later analysis, most CMV-associated TCR beta chains were found to appear HLA-restricted, with HLA associations seemingly driven largely by CMV exposure. A further reported finding was that TCR beta sequences accurately predicted the HLA-A and HLA-B alleles for most subjects in the first cohort. A later genetic analysis reported fewer N-insertions in productive TCRs among donors in an Asian-associated ancestry cluster than the roughly 620-donor mean. Presence/absence analyses assumed roughly uniform sequencing depth across donors, an assumption that may not hold. The 87-base-pair reads could not distinguish some IMGT-functional V segments, including TRBV6-2 and TRBV6-3, so those segments were excluded. Because counts were too low, under 20 rarely observed V segments, including chromosome 9 orphons, were left out of the earlier analysis of about 500 of the donors. Linkage disequilibrium might explain the correlated functional status among segregating V segments, but an unknown experimental factor could not be excluded. In a later analysis, 15,000 to 20,000 TCR beta sequences were associated with specific HLA alleles at a false discovery rate of 0.05. The sequencing pipeline was judged likely to have produced a cluster of highly shared sequence variants as a technical artifact.

A note on this clone: Which antigen it targets is not known. There are no base qualities to consult, and no much larger clone falls within one base.

Libraries were prepared through the immunoSEQ multiplex PCR assay. For the multiplex PCR, a mixture combining 60 forward primers for TCR Vbeta segments and 13 reverse primers for TCR Jbeta segments was used. Amplification of the CDR3 region of rearranged TCR beta genes was performed with a multiplex PCR assay on genomic DNA. On the Illumina HiSeq System, the amplified TCR beta libraries were sequenced as 87-base-pair reads. Per the source publication's procedure: In a later analysis, tens of millions of unique TCR beta chains were counted across the 690 or so repertoires, and around 11 million of these chains were shared by at least two donors. To remove PCR and sequencing errors, raw reads were error-corrected and collapsed into unique sequences using a nearest-neighbor algorithm that merged closely related sequences. Alignment of CDR3 sequences to IMGT reference sequences was used to assign V, D and J gene segments. For a sequence to be retained, a match of at least six nucleotides to both a V gene segment and a J gene segment was required. A rearrangement counted as productive if the CDR3 had no stop codons and remained in frame with V and J, and every other rearrangement counted as non-productive. Following IMGT convention, CDR3 was defined as the stretch from the second conserved V-encoded cysteine to the conserved J-encoded phenylalanine. In an earlier analysis of around 640 of the donors, sequences lacking an unambiguous match to a single V gene segment were excluded. In an earlier analysis of some 590 of the donors, a V segment was called functional when productive rearrangements were above 56.7%, and segregating when the standard deviation between donors exceeded 5%. A statistical classification framework was built for diagnosing cytomegalovirus status from the catalog of TCR beta chain sequences. In a later analysis, V and J genes were assigned by comparing TCR nucleotide sequences against IMGT/GENE-DB human TR gene sequences. Using the TCRdist pipeline, a later analysis assigned CDR3 sequences along with most-parsimonious VDJ recombination scenarios. In a later analysis, every TCR beta chain was defined by the combination of its CDR3 amino acid sequence and its V-gene family, and reads without a unique V-gene family were dropped. To address suspected cross-contamination and a sequencing artifact, a later analysis removed approximately 590 highly shared, low-generation-probability nucleotide sequences. For each public chain, a later analysis derived a clonal expansion index from normalized ranks of inferred template counts within each repertoire. In a later analysis, generation probabilities were computed using a VDJ recombination model fitted to out-of-frame rearrangements, and the results were checked against IGoR. A later analysis scored TCR-TCR, TCR-HLA and TCR-CMV co-occurrence with hypergeometric tests, applying a repertoire-size bias correction to TCR pairs. In a later analysis, false discovery rates were estimated by permuting HLA or CMV assignments 20 times. In a later analysis, co-occurring TCRs were grouped with DBSCAN, and TCRdist sequence similarity was added when clustering was performed within HLA-allele-positive subsets. Repertoires with fewer than 30,000 or more than 120,000 public chains were left out of co-occurrence clustering, as were four to six repertoires with anomalous nucleotide sharing. In its TCRdb copy, this immuneACCESS table keeps in-frame sequences only and misses some clones. Where compared with another copy, unresolved V genes explain less than half of these, and the others have no known cause. V, J and clone size reflect that table, while D and trimming were determined from the DNA. Present in this sample are under 200,000 clones, around 82% of which were seen just once. The top ten hold under 7.5% of the sample.

Source material: PBMCs. This chain joins TRBV9 to TRBJ2-1, and 8 junctional nucleotides match TRBD1. The sequence was collected from a man between 35 and 55 years old in good health and CMV-seronegative. The CDR3 region: CASSVAGGQGYNEQFF. Read as DNA, the sequence is TGTGCCAGCAGCGTAGCAGGCGGACAGGGCTACAATGAGCAGTTCTTC.